This T cell receptor (beta chain) came from a study of CD8 T cells in ankylosing spondylitis. Whole-study findings and limits: Researchers reportedly found disease-linked clones significantly enriched in matched ankylosing spondylitis synovial fluid.

TCRdb reprocessed the 5' RACE reads via MiXCR and lists one record per CDR3 protein. The sample holds fewer than 200,000 distinct CDR3 sequences, around 16% seen once. With regard to this clonotype: Its target is not known.

The CDR3 is 15 amino acids. With 6 bases clipped from V and 2 bases from J, the junction kept 8 bases outside the gene matches. Looked up from germline, CDR1 is DFQATT and CDR2 is SNEGSKA (reference sequence). The sequencing sample was made of blood, either unsorted or a sorted T cell fraction (not recorded which). This clonotype was sampled from a male donor with ankylosing spondylitis or in good health (not recorded which). The genes are TRBV20-1 and TRBJ2-3; 10 nucleotides match TRBD2. The CDR3 is CSAGPLAGFTDTQYF. As DNA, the CDR3 is TGCAGTGCCGGCCCACTAGCGGGGTTCACAGATACGCAGTATTTT.